The rows below give T cell receptor beta chains drawn from one sample of a study of cytomegalovirus exposure and HLA in healthy donors. Some clones are missing from TCRdb's copy, which holds only in-frame ones; the method was immunoSEQ multiplex PCR. Altogether about 130,000 clones are present, less than 85% being singletons, with the ten largest covering approximately 1.2%. Material for sequencing was PBMCs. The receptors were sampled from a female donor in good health and CMV-seronegative. Each CDR3 is given with its conserved first and last residue. D genes are given only for firm matches. Size is omitted from some rows. Given values are once, few, many or a class for expanded clones.

j_call v_call clone_size d_call cdr3_aa cdr3_nt
TRBJ2-1 TRBV7-3 - - CASSFGLLDRSYNEQFF TGTGCCAGCAGCTTTGGCTTACTAGATCGTAGCTACAATGAGCAGTTCTTC
TRBJ2-7 TRBV4-2 - - CASSQDYPGNYEQYF TGTGCCAGCAGCCAAGATTACCCAGGGAACTACGAGCAGTACTTC
TRBJ2-1 TRBV19 - TRBD2 CASSIVRGGTSGGLGQFF TGTGCCAGTAGTATAGTAAGGGGTGGGACTAGCGGGGGTCTGGGGCAGTTCTTC
TRBJ1-4 TRBV28 - - CASSQAGSTNEKLFF TGTGCCAGCTCTCAGGCGGGATCGACTAATGAAAAACTGTTTTTT
TRBJ2-2 TRBV19 - TRBD1 CASRLTGGRTGELFF TGTGCCAGTAGGCTAACAGGGGGCCGAACCGGGGAGCTGTTTTTT
TRBJ2-2 TRBV7-3 - - CASREGANTGELFF TGTGCCAGCAGAGAGGGGGCGAACACCGGGGAGCTGTTTTTT
TRBJ1-4 TRBV4-1 - - CASSARHVANEKLFF TGCGCCAGCAGCGCGCGACATGTTGCTAATGAAAAACTGTTTTTT
TRBJ2-3 TRBV6-1 - - CASSVSSADTQYF TGTGCCAGCAGTGTTTCTAGTGCTGATACGCAGTATTTT
TRBJ1-1 TRBV14 once - CASKSWRNTEAFF TGTGCCAGCAAATCTTGGAGGAACACTGAAGCTTTCTTT
TRBJ2-3 TRBV7-3 few - CASRLGGSGPTDTQYF TGTGCCAGCCGTTTGGGGGGTTCTGGACCCACAGATACGCAGTATTTT
TRBJ2-7 TRBV28 - TRBD1 CASREYSVRDRVPEQYF TGTGCCAGCAGAGAGTATAGCGTCCGGGACAGGGTCCCCGAGCAGTACTTC
TRBJ2-6 TRBV19 few - CASSAPLGSGANVLTF TGTGCCAGTAGTGCCCCTCTCGGCTCTGGGGCCAACGTCCTGACTTTC
TRBJ2-1 TRBV7-6 - TRBD2 CASSPSGASGGIYNEQFF TGTGCCAGCAGCCCATCGGGGGCTAGCGGGGGGATCTACAATGAGCAGTTCTTC
TRBJ2-6 TRBV18 - - CASSPPLGPGRGANVLTF TGTGCCAGCTCACCACCGTTGGGGCCAGGTCGGGGGGCCAACGTCCTGACTTTC
TRBJ1-1 TRBV7-9 - - CASSLVGVEAFF TGTGCCAGCAGCTTAGTGGGAGTAGAAGCTTTCTTT
TRBJ2-2 TRBV27 - TRBD2 CASRHASGSVSGELFF TGTGCCAGCAGACACGCTAGCGGGAGTGTCTCCGGGGAGCTGTTTTTT
TRBJ1-2 TRBV19 - TRBD1 CASSWIRGHGYTF TGTGCCAGTAGTTGGATCAGGGGGCATGGCTACACCTTC
TRBJ2-1 TRBV6-1 - - CASSGTGIYNEQFF TGTGCCAGCAGTGGGACTGGAATTTACAATGAGCAGTTCTTC
TRBJ2-1 TRBV6-1 few - CACGTHASNEQFF TGTGCCTGCGGGACTCACGCCTCCAATGAGCAGTTCTTC
TRBJ1-3 TRBV7-2 - - CASSPGVQIPGNTIYF TGTGCCAGCAGCCCAGGGGTTCAAATACCTGGAAACACCATATATTTT
TRBJ2-5 TRBV2 - - CASSGYRVGETQYF TGTGCCAGCAGCGGCTACCGGGTCGGGGAGACCCAGTACTTC
TRBJ1-5 TRBV6-7 - - CASSYIREYLNQPQHF TGTGCCAGCAGTTACATCAGGGAATATTTGAATCAGCCCCAGCATTTT
TRBJ2-1 TRBV9 few TRBD2 CASSVTGLAGDPYNEQFF TGTGCCAGCAGCGTAACGGGACTAGCGGGAGACCCCTACAATGAGCAGTTCTTC
TRBJ2-2 TRBV28 - - CASRRGGSTGELFF TGTGCCAGCAGAAGGGGGGGGAGCACCGGGGAGCTGTTTTTT
TRBJ1-2 TRBV4-1 - - CASRVTGLPAYGYTF TGCGCCAGCAGGGTGACAGGACTGCCGGCCTATGGCTACACCTTC
TRBJ1-2 TRBV6-5 - - CASRSRTVRLYGYTF TGTGCCAGCAGGTCCCGGACAGTAAGGCTCTATGGCTACACCTTC
TRBJ2-4 TRBV19 - TRBD1 CASGDRGKDSQYF TGTGCCAGTGGAGACAGGGGTAAAGACAGTCAGTACTTC
TRBJ2-7 TRBV9 - TRBD1 CASSRTGTYEQYF TGTGCCAGCAGCCGGACAGGTACCTACGAGCAGTACTTC
TRBJ2-7 TRBV7-9 - - CASSPGAAWHEQYF TGTGCCAGCAGCCCTGGGGCGGCTTGGCACGAGCAGTACTTC
TRBJ2-3 TRBV6-1 - - CASCPWVGSPDTQYF TGTGCCAGCTGTCCGTGGGTCGGGTCGCCAGATACGCAGTATTTT
TRBJ2-4 TRBV11-1 - TRBD2 CASSLVLASKGFGAIQYF TGTGCCAGCAGCTTAGTACTAGCGTCTAAGGGGTTCGGGGCCATTCAGTACTTC
TRBJ1-3 TRBV7-9 - TRBD1 CASRLTGALGNTIYF TGTGCCAGCAGACTTACAGGGGCGCTAGGAAACACCATATATTTT
TRBJ2-1 TRBV5-1 few TRBD2 CATKLLAGEHEQFF TGCGCCACCAAATTACTAGCGGGAGAACATGAGCAGTTCTTC
TRBJ2-2 TRBV4-2 - - CASSQDQGGTGELFF TGTGCCAGCAGCCAAGATCAGGGAGGCACCGGGGAGCTGTTTTTT
TRBJ2-1 TRBV11-2 - - CASSLDWASYNEQFF TGTGCCAGCAGCTTAGATTGGGCGTCCTACAATGAGCAGTTCTTC
TRBJ1-5 TRBV19 - - CASSTGGNQPQHF TGTGCCAGTAGTACAGGGGGCAATCAGCCCCAGCATTTT
TRBJ1-2 TRBV7-9 - TRBD1 CASSGPGQDGYTF TGTGCCAGCAGCGGACCGGGACAGGATGGCTACACCTTC
TRBJ1-1 TRBV11-3 - - CASSQQGNTEAFF TGTGCCAGCAGCCAGCAGGGGAACACTGAAGCTTTCTTT
TRBJ2-1 TRBV7-3 - TRBD2 CASSSSSGLAGGNEQFF TGTGCCAGCAGCTCCTCATCCGGACTAGCGGGGGGAAATGAGCAGTTCTTC
TRBJ2-2 TRBV18 - - CASSPQGSGELFF TGTGCCAGCTCCCCCCAGGGATCCGGGGAGCTGTTTTTT
TRBJ2-1 TRBV6-5 - TRBD2 CASSYPGLAGIGEQFF TGTGCCAGCAGTTACCCGGGACTAGCGGGAATTGGCGAGCAGTTCTTC